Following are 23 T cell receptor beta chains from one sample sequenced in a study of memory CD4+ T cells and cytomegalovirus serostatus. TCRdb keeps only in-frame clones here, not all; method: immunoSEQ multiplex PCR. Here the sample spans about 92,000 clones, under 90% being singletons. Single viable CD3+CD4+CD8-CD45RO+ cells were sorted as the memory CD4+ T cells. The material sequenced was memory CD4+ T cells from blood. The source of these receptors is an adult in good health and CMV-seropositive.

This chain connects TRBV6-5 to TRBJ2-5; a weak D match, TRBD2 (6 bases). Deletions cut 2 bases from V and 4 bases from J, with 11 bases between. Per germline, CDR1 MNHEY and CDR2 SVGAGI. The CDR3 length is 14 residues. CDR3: CASSYPGGGETQYF. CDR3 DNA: TGTGCCAGCAGTTACCCCGGGGGAGGAGAGACCCAGTACTTC.

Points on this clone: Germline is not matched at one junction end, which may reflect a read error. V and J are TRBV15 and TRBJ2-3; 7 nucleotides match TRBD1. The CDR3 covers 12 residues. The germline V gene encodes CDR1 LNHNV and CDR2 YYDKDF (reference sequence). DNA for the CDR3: TGTGCCTCCAGGGGGAGCACAGATACGCAGTATTTT. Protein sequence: CASRGSTDTQYF.

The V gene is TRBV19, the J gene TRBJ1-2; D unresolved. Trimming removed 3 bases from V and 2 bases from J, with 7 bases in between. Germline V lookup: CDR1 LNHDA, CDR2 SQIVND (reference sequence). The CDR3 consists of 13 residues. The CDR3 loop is CASSMDYNYGYTF. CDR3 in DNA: TGTGCCAGTAGTATGGATTACAACTATGGCTACACCTTC.

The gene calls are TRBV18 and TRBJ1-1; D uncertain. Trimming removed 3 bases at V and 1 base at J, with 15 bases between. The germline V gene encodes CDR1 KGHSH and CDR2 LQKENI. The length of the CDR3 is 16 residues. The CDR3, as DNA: TGTGCCAGCTCACCGAAGCTAACAGATTCGAACACTGAAGCTTTCTTT. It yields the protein CASSPKLTDSNTEAFF.

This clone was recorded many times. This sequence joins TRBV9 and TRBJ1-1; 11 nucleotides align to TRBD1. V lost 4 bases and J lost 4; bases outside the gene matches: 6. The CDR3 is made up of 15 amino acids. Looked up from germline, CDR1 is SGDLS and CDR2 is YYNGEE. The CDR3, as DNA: TGTGCCAGCAGCCCTCGGACAGGGGGCATCACTGAAGCTTTCTTT. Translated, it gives CASSPRTGGITEAFF.

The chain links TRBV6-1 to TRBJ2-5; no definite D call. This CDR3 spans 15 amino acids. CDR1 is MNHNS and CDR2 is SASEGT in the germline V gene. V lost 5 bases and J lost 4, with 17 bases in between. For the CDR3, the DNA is TGTGCCAGCAGTAAATACAGCCTCTCGGGAGAGACCCAGTACTTC. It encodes CASSKYSLSGETQYF.

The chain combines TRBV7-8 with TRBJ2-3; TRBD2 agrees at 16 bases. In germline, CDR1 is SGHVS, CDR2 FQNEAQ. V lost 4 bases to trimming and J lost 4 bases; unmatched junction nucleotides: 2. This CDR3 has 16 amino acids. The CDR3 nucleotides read TGTGCCAGCAGCTCGGGACTAGCGGGAGGGGCAGATACGCAGTATTTT. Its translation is CASSSGLAGGADTQYF.

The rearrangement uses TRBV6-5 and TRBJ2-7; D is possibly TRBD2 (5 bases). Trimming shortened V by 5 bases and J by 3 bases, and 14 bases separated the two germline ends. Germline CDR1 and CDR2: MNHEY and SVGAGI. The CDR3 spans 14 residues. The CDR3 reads CASSQLGSLYEQYF. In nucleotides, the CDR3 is TGTGCCAGCAGTCAACTAGGAAGCCTCTACGAGCAGTACTTC.

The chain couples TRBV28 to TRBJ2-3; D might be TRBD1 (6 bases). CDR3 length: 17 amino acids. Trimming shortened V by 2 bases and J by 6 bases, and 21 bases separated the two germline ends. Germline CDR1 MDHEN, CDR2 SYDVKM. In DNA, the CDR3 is TGTGCCAGCAGTTTAAACGGACAGTCATGGGGTGAGGATACGCAGTATTTT. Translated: CASSLNGQSWGEDTQYF.

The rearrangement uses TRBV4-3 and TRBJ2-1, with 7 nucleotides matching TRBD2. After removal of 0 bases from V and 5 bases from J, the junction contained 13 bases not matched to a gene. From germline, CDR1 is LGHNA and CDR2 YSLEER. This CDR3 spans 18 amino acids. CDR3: CASSQDIRGRARNNEQFF. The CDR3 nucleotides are TGCGCCAGCAGCCAAGATATCCGAGGGAGGGCCAGGAACAATGAGCAGTTCTTC.

The CDR3: CASSRQETQYF. The CDR3 DNA is TGTGCCAGCAGCCGGCAAGAGACCCAGTACTTC. The chain is built from TRBV7-9 and TRBJ2-5, with D unresolved. There are 11 residues in the CDR3. Germline CDR1 is SEHNR and CDR2 is FQNEAQ (reference sequence). Trimming shortened V by 5 bases and J by 2 bases, and 3 bases separated the two germline ends.

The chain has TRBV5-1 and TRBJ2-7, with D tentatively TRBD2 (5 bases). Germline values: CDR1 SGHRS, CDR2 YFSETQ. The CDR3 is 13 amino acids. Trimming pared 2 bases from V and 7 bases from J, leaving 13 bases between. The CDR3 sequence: CASSFGQSGEQYF. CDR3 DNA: TGCGCCAGCAGCTTCGGCCAATCGGGGGAGCAGTACTTC.

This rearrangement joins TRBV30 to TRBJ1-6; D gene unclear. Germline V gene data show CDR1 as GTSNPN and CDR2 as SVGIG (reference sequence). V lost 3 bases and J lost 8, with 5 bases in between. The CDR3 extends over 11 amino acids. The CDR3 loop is CAWRKDSPLHF. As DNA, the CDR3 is TGTGCCTGGAGGAAAGATTCACCCCTCCACTTT.

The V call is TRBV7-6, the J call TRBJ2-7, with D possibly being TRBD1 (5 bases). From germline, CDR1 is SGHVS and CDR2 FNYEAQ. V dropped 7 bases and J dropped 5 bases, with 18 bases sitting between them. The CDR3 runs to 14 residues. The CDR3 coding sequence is TGTGCCAGCACCGAGTCGGCAGGGTACGACGAGCAGTACTTC. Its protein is CASTESAGYDEQYF. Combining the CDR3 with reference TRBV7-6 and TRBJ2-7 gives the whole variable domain GAGVSQSPRYKVTKRGQDVALRCDPISGHVSLYWYRQALGQGPEFLTYFNYEAQQDKSGLPNDRFSAERPEGSISTLTIQRTEQRDSAMYRCASTESAGYDEQYFGPGTRLTVT.

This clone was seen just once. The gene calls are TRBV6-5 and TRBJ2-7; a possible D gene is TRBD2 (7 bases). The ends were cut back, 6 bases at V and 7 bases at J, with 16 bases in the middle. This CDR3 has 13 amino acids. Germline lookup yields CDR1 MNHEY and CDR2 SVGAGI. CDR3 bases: TGTGCCAGCAGGCAGGGAGGGGGGGGAGAGCAGTACTTC. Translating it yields CASRQGGGGEQYF.

The CDR3 sequence is CASRSDRGRGQPQHF. CDR3 bases: TGTGCCAGCAGATCGGACAGGGGACGGGGTCAGCCCCAGCATTTT. V and J are TRBV6-1 and TRBJ1-5, with TRBD1 matching over 9 bases. Germline V gives CDR1 MNHNS, CDR2 SASEGT. V lost 6 bases and J lost 6; bases outside the gene matches: 9. The CDR3 totals 15 residues.

As DNA, the CDR3 is TGTGCCTGGAGTTACACGAACCTCGCCAAAAACATTCAGTACTTC. Protein: CAWSYTNLAKNIQYF. The chain has TRBV30 and TRBJ2-4; D is unresolved. V was trimmed by 2 bases and J by 1 base, leaving 12 bases between them. Looked up from germline, CDR1 is GTSNPN and CDR2 is SVGIG (reference sequence). The CDR3 has 15 amino acids.

As DNA, the CDR3 is TGTGCCAGTAGGCCCTCCGGATGGAGGGGCGAACAGCCCCAGCATTTT. This translates into CASRPSGWRGEQPQHF. The V and J genes are TRBV19 and TRBJ1-5; D is possibly TRBD1 (5 bases). The V end lost 6 bases, the J end lost 7 bases, and 22 bases lay between the germline ends. Germline V gives CDR1 LNHDA, CDR2 SQIVND (reference sequence). The CDR3 contains 16 residues.

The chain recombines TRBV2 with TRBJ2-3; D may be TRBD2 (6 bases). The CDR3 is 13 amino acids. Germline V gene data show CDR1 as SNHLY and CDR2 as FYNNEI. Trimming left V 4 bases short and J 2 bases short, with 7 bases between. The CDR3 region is CASSADYTDTQYF. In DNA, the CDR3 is TGTGCCAGCAGTGCGGACTACACAGATACGCAGTATTTT.

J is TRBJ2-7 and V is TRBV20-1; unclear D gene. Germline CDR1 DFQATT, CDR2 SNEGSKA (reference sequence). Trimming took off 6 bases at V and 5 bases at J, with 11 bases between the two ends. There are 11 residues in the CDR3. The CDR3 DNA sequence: TGCAGTGCCTTGGGCGCGGACGAGCAGTACTTC. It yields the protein CSALGADEQYF.

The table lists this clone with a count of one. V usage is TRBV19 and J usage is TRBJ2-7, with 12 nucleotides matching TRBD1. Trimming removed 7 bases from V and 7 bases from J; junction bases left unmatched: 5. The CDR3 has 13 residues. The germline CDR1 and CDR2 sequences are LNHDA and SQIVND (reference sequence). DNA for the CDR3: TGTGCCAGTAAGGGACAGGGGGCGCGAGAGCAGTACTTC. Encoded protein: CASKGQGAREQYF.

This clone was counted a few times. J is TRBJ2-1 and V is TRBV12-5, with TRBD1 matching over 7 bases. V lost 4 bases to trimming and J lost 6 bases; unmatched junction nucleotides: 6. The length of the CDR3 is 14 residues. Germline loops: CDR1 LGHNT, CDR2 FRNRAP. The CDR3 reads CASGSSGTANEQFF. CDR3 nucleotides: TGTGCTAGTGGTTCATCCGGGACAGCCAATGAGCAGTTCTTC.

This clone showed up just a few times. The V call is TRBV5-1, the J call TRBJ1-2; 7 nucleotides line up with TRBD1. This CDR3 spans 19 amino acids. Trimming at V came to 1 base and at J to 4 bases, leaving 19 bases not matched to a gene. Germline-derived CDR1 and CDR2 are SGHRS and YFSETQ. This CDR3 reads CASSLWGGTALSVGYGYTF. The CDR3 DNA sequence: TGCGCCAGCAGCTTGTGGGGGGGGACAGCCTTGTCTGTTGGCTATGGCTACACCTTC.